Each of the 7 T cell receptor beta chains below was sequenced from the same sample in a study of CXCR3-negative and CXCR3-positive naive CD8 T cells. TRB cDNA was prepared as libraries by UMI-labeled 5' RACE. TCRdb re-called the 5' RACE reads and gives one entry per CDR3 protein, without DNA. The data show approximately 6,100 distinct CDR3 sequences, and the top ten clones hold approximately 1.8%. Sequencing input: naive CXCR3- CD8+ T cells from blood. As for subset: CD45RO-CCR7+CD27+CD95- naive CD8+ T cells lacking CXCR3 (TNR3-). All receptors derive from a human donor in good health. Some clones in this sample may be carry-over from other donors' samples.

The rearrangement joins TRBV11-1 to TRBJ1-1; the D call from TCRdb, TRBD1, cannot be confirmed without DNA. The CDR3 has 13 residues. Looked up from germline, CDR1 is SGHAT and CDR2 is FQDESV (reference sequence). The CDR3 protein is CASSGQGDTEAFF. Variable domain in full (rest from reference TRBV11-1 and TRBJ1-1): EAEVAQSPRYKITEKSQAVAFWCDPISGHATLYWYRQILGQGPELLVQFQDESVVDDSQLPKDRFSAERLKGVDSTLKIQPAELGDSAMYLCASSGQGDTEAFFGQGTRLTVV.

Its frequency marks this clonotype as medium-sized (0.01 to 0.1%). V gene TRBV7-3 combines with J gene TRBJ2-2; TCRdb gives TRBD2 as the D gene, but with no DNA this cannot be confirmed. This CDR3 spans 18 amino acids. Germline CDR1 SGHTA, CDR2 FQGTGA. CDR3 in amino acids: CASSFGLAGGPNTGELFF.

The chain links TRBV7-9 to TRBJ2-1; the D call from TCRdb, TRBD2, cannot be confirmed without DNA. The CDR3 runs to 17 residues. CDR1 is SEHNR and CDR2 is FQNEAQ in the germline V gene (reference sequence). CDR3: CASSLEGGTLSYNEQFF.

Here the CDR3 reads CASSGDGLAGGVEQYF. The chain carries TRBV10-2 and TRBJ2-7; the TCRdb call, TRBD2, lacks DNA for checking. From germline, CDR1 is WSHSY and CDR2 SAAADI. CDR3 length equals 16 residues.

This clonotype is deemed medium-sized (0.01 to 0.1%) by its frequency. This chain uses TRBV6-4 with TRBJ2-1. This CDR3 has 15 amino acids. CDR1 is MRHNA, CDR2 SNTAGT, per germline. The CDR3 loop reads CASSVSGSDNNEQFF.

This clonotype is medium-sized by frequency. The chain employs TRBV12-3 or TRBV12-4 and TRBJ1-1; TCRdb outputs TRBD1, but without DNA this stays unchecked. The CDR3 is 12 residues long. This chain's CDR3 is CASSPQGTEAFF.

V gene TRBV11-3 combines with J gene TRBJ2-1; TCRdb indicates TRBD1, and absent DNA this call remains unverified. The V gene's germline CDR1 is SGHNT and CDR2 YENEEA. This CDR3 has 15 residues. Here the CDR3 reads CASSPTGLTYNEQFF.